The source of this T cell receptor beta chain is a study of blood T cell repertoires in COVID-19. As for the study in general: From T cells, B-cell-depleted T cells, or PBMCs came the material, which was cDNA or gDNA.

Germline CDR1 reads KGHDR; CDR2 reads SFDVKD. The CDR3 has 16 amino acids. Trimming pared 1 base from V and 5 bases from J, leaving 17 bases between. Original data processing: Reference gene primer amplification in the assay estimated nucleated cell counts. Clones were sequenced by immunoSEQ multiplex PCR, and TCRdb holds only the in-frame ones, with some missing. Clonal size and the V and J genes are those of that table, whereas D and trimming came from the DNA. The profile shows 250,000 to 350,000 clones, about 87% of them singletons. One Seattle source followed patients from active infection through their disease course.

Material for sequencing was peripheral blood. The receptor comes from a woman between 45 and 60 years old with COVID-19, enrolled during active disease. The chain combines TRBV24-1 with TRBJ2-7; perhaps TRBD2 as D (5 bases). The CDR3 region is CATSDFFPGIPHEQYF. Written as DNA, the CDR3 is TGTGCCACCAGTGATTTTTTTCCGGGAATCCCCCACGAGCAGTACTTC.